The entry that follows covers one TCR beta chain sequence. Antigen specificity is unknown. Produced via immunoSEQ multiplex PCR; TCRdb's table is partial and in-frame only. Of some 170,000 clones listed, 86% are singletons. The donors belonged to the approximately 120-subject validation cohort, separate from the approximately 670-subject first cohort. These data originate in a study of cytomegalovirus exposure and HLA in healthy donors. Study outcomes and limitations: One later analysis, an examination of the 120 or so validation repertoires, found that first-cohort TCR clusters tended to co-occur in them.

Losses at the gene ends were 5 bases for V and 1 base for J; bases not matched to a gene: 14. The germline CDR1 and CDR2 sequences are LNHDA and SQIVND (reference sequence). The CDR3 extends over 18 amino acids. V and J are TRBV19 and TRBJ2-7; 10 bases line up with TRBD1. This clonotype was obtained from a man aged 18-30 years in good health and CMV-seropositive. The sample was PBMCs. CDR3 coding DNA: TGTGCCAGTAGTCCGACCGACAGGGGGCTTGTTATGTCCTACGAGCAGTACTTC. It yields the protein CASSPTDRGLVMSYEQYF.